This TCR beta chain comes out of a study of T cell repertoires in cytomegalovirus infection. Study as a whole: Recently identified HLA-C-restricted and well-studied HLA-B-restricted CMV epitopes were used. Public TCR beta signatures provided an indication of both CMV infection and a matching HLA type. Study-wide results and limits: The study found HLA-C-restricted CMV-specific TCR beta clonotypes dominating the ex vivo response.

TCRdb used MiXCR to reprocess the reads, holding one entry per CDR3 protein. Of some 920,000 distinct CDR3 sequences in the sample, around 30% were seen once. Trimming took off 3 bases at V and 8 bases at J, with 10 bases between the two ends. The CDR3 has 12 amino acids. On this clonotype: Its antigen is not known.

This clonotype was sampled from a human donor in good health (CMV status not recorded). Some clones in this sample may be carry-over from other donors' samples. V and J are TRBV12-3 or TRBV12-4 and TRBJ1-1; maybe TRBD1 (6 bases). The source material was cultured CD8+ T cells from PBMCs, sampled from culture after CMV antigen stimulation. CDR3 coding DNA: TGTGCCAGCAGTTTGGACAGCTGGGAAGCTTTCTTT. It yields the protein CASSLDSWEAFF.